The 3 T cell receptor beta chains in this list originate from one sample, sequenced in a study of PD-1 blockade in mismatch repair-deficient tumors. The data were produced by immunoSEQ multiplex PCR, yet TCRdb's version contains in-frame clones alone and is incomplete. The repertoire includes under 150,000 clones, almost 90% of them detected once, and approximately 12% sits in the top ten. The material was peripheral blood, obtained 70 to 72 weeks after starting pembrolizumab. Source of these receptors: an adult with mismatch repair-deficient cancer.

The J gene is TRBJ1-2, the V gene TRBV5-6; D uncertain. Deletions cut 1 base from V and 3 bases from J, with 13 bases between. This CDR3 spans 15 amino acids. Germline V gene sequence: CDR1 SGHDT, CDR2 YYEEEE. The CDR3 nucleotides are TGTGCCAGCAGCTTGAGTACGGGGAGCGACTATGGCTACACCTTC. This translates into CASSLSTGSDYGYTF.

The rearrangement links TRBV7-2 to TRBJ2-7; a weak D match, TRBD1 (5 bases). CDR1 and CDR2 (germline): SGHTA, FQGNSA. This CDR3 is 12 amino acids long. Trimming removed 5 bases at V and 3 bases at J, with 8 bases between. CDR3 sequence reads: CASSLRGYEQYF. As DNA, the CDR3 is TGTGCCAGCAGCCTTAGGGGCTACGAGCAGTACTTC.

The genes are TRBV19 and TRBJ2-1; a possible D gene is TRBD2 (6 bases). Trimming removed 6 bases from V and 8 bases from J, with 11 bases in between. The germline gives CDR1 LNHDA, CDR2 SQIVND (reference sequence). The CDR3 is 12 amino acids. The CDR3 sequence: CASRGGVDEQFF. CDR3 DNA sequence: TGTGCCAGTAGGGGCGGGGTCGATGAGCAGTTCTTC.